Listed below are T cell receptor beta chains from one sample, sequenced in a study of response to subunit inactivated influenza vaccine. TCRdb reanalysed the RT-PCR reads using MiXCR and keeps one entry per CDR3 protein. The sample has just under 550,000 distinct CDR3 sequences; under 30% are singletons. These data were also reused for a study on T cells expressing NK-cell markers.

The sample consisted of CD4+ T cells sorted from PBMCs, taken about 12 days after vaccination. Source of these receptors: a man aged 45-65 years who received an inactivated influenza vaccine. Each CDR3 is given with its conserved first and last residue. The D gene is left open where the match is weak. Part of the rows lack a size; the others show once, few, many or a class for expanded clones.

j_call: TRBJ2-1; v_call: TRBV3-1; d_call: TRBD2; clone_size: -; cdr3_aa: CASSPGTSGRGNNEQFF; cdr3_nt: TGTGCCAGCAGCCCAGGGACTAGCGGGAGGGGAAACAATGAGCAGTTCTTC
j_call: TRBJ2-1; v_call: TRBV7-2; d_call: -; clone_size: few; cdr3_aa: CASSLMTGVGSYNEQFF; cdr3_nt: TGTGCCAGCAGCTTAATGACAGGAGTAGGATCCTACAATGAGCAGTTCTTC
j_call: TRBJ1-1; v_call: TRBV11-2; d_call: -; clone_size: many; cdr3_aa: CASSLGPMNTEAFF; cdr3_nt: TGTGCCAGCAGCCTCGGACCCATGAACACTGAAGCTTTCTTT
j_call: TRBJ1-1; v_call: TRBV9; d_call: -; clone_size: few; cdr3_aa: CASSASKIGTEAFF; cdr3_nt: TGTGCCAGCAGCGCCTCAAAAATTGGCACTGAAGCTTTCTTT
j_call: TRBJ1-4; v_call: TRBV7-2; d_call: -; clone_size: -; cdr3_aa: CASSLNRHPTNEKLFF; cdr3_nt: TGTGCCAGCAGTCTAAACAGACATCCAACTAATGAAAAACTGTTTTTT
j_call: TRBJ2-3; v_call: TRBV20-1; d_call: -; clone_size: -; cdr3_aa: CSARFFRRTMVTDTQYF; cdr3_nt: TGCAGTGCTAGGTTCTTCCGTCGGACGATGGTAACAGATACGCAGTATTTT
j_call: TRBJ1-2; v_call: TRBV7-2; d_call: -; clone_size: -; cdr3_aa: CASRPAGLYGYTF; cdr3_nt: TGTGCCAGCAGACCGGCCGGACTCTATGGCTACACCTTC
j_call: TRBJ2-7; v_call: TRBV4-3; d_call: -; clone_size: few; cdr3_aa: CASSQEWTYEQYF; cdr3_nt: TGCGCCAGCAGCCAGGAATGGACCTACGAGCAGTACTTC
j_call: TRBJ2-7; v_call: TRBV12-3/TRBV12-4; d_call: -; clone_size: -; cdr3_aa: CASSLIAEKSEQYF; cdr3_nt: TGTGCCAGCAGTTTGATTGCGGAAAAGAGCGAGCAGTACTTC
j_call: TRBJ2-1; v_call: TRBV4-1; d_call: -; clone_size: many; cdr3_aa: CASSQGGRNEQFF; cdr3_nt: TGCGCCAGCAGCCAAGGAGGTCGAAATGAGCAGTTCTTC
j_call: TRBJ2-3; v_call: TRBV7-2; d_call: -; clone_size: -; cdr3_aa: CASSLVGSLGVDTQYF; cdr3_nt: TGTGCCAGCAGCTTAGTGGGATCCCTAGGGGTTGATACGCAGTATTTT
j_call: TRBJ1-2; v_call: TRBV7-8; d_call: -; clone_size: -; cdr3_aa: CASSLGRTKPGDYGYTF; cdr3_nt: TGTGCCAGCAGCTTAGGGAGGACGAAACCTGGGGACTATGGCTACACCTTC
j_call: TRBJ1-6; v_call: TRBV7-9; d_call: TRBD1; clone_size: -; cdr3_aa: CASSIRDRANSPLHF; cdr3_nt: TGTGCCAGCAGCATCAGGGACAGGGCGAATTCACCCCTCCACTTT
j_call: TRBJ1-1; v_call: TRBV9; d_call: -; clone_size: -; cdr3_aa: CASSESPVNTEAFF; cdr3_nt: TGTGCCAGCAGCGAGTCCCCGGTGAACACTGAAGCTTTCTTT
j_call: TRBJ2-7; v_call: TRBV20-1; d_call: TRBD1; clone_size: -; cdr3_aa: CSARQGRYEQYF; cdr3_nt: TGCAGTGCTCGACAGGGCAGGTACGAGCAGTACTTC
j_call: TRBJ2-7; v_call: TRBV20-1; d_call: -; clone_size: -; cdr3_aa: CSAIEPGLAYEQYF; cdr3_nt: TGCAGTGCTATAGAACCGGGACTGGCCTACGAGCAGTACTTC
j_call: TRBJ2-1; v_call: TRBV29-1; d_call: TRBD2; clone_size: -; cdr3_aa: CSVASGKVQFF; cdr3_nt: TGCAGCGTTGCTAGCGGGAAGGTGCAGTTCTTC
j_call: TRBJ2-7; v_call: TRBV29-1; d_call: TRBD1; clone_size: -; cdr3_aa: CSVQTGGSYEQYF; cdr3_nt: TGCAGCGTGCAGACAGGGGGCTCCTACGAGCAGTACTTC
j_call: TRBJ2-4; v_call: TRBV29-1; d_call: -; clone_size: few; cdr3_aa: CSVALGGKNIQYF; cdr3_nt: TGCAGCGTGGCCCTCGGGGGCAAAAACATTCAGTACTTC
j_call: TRBJ2-5; v_call: TRBV9; d_call: -; clone_size: -; cdr3_aa: CASRVAGRETQYF; cdr3_nt: TGTGCCAGCCGCGTAGCTGGTCGAGAGACCCAGTACTTC
j_call: TRBJ2-3; v_call: TRBV6-5; d_call: TRBD2; clone_size: few; cdr3_aa: CASGFFLRGSTDTQYF; cdr3_nt: TGTGCCAGCGGTTTTTTTTTGCGGGGGAGCACAGATACGCAGTATTTT
j_call: TRBJ2-3; v_call: TRBV7-2; d_call: -; clone_size: -; cdr3_aa: CASSLDRTVDTQYF; cdr3_nt: TGTGCCAGCAGCTTAGACCGCACAGTGGATACGCAGTATTTT
j_call: TRBJ2-7; v_call: TRBV4-3; d_call: TRBD1; clone_size: many; cdr3_aa: CASSQDLGQGRYEQYF; cdr3_nt: TGCGCCAGCAGCCAAGATTTGGGACAGGGGCGGTACGAGCAGTACTTC
j_call: TRBJ2-1; v_call: TRBV20-1; d_call: -; clone_size: -; cdr3_aa: CSARELLRGYNEQFF; cdr3_nt: TGCAGTGCTAGAGAGCTGCTAAGGGGGTACAATGAGCAGTTCTTC
j_call: TRBJ1-4; v_call: TRBV5-1; d_call: -; clone_size: few; cdr3_aa: CASSRQGSQEKLFF; cdr3_nt: TGCGCCAGCAGCCGTCAGGGATCCCAGGAAAAACTGTTTTTT
j_call: TRBJ2-3; v_call: TRBV11-3; d_call: -; clone_size: many; cdr3_aa: CASSPPGPGADTQYF; cdr3_nt: TGTGCCAGCAGCCCCCCGGGTCCGGGGGCAGATACGCAGTATTTT
j_call: TRBJ2-7; v_call: TRBV3-1; d_call: TRBD1; clone_size: few; cdr3_aa: CASSAPNRGNEQYF; cdr3_nt: TGTGCCAGCAGCGCACCTAACAGGGGTAACGAGCAGTACTTC
j_call: TRBJ2-1; v_call: TRBV6-2/TRBV6-3; d_call: -; clone_size: few; cdr3_aa: CASRRSGLSYNEQFF; cdr3_nt: TGTGCCAGCAGACGTAGCGGCCTCTCCTACAATGAGCAGTTCTTC
j_call: TRBJ2-7; v_call: TRBV27; d_call: -; clone_size: many; cdr3_aa: CASSFAAVRREQYF; cdr3_nt: TGTGCCAGCAGTTTCGCGGCAGTCCGACGCGAGCAGTACTTC
j_call: TRBJ2-1; v_call: TRBV14; d_call: -; clone_size: few; cdr3_aa: CASSQVRGGRIGEQFF; cdr3_nt: TGTGCCAGCAGCCAAGTGAGGGGGGGAAGGATCGGTGAGCAGTTCTTC
j_call: TRBJ2-2; v_call: TRBV20-1; d_call: -; clone_size: many; cdr3_aa: CSAREGAATGELFF; cdr3_nt: TGCAGTGCTAGAGAGGGGGCGGCCACCGGGGAGCTGTTTTTT
j_call: TRBJ2-3; v_call: TRBV12-3/TRBV12-4; d_call: -; clone_size: -; cdr3_aa: CASSSLPGEGTDTQYF; cdr3_nt: TGTGCCAGCAGTTCCCTTCCCGGGGAGGGCACAGATACGCAGTATTTT
j_call: TRBJ2-1; v_call: TRBV12-3/TRBV12-4; d_call: TRBD1; clone_size: -; cdr3_aa: CASSPQGAGEQFF; cdr3_nt: TGTGCCAGCAGCCCGCAGGGGGCTGGGGAGCAGTTCTTC
j_call: TRBJ2-7; v_call: TRBV4-3; d_call: -; clone_size: few; cdr3_aa: CASSQDTPGYEQYF; cdr3_nt: TGCGCCAGCAGCCAAGATACCCCAGGCTACGAGCAGTACTTC
j_call: TRBJ1-3; v_call: TRBV3-1; d_call: -; clone_size: few; cdr3_aa: CASSQGTQGRTGNTIYF; cdr3_nt: TGTGCCAGCAGCCAAGGTACCCAGGGGAGGACTGGAAACACCATATATTTT
j_call: TRBJ2-7; v_call: TRBV7-9; d_call: -; clone_size: few; cdr3_aa: CASSLGAGFNEQYF; cdr3_nt: TGTGCCAGCAGCTTAGGCGCAGGGTTCAACGAGCAGTACTTC
j_call: TRBJ2-3; v_call: TRBV9; d_call: -; clone_size: -; cdr3_aa: CASSVVGESGTDTQYF; cdr3_nt: TGTGCCAGCAGCGTAGTGGGCGAATCGGGCACAGATACGCAGTATTTT
j_call: TRBJ1-2; v_call: TRBV12-3/TRBV12-4; d_call: -; clone_size: -; cdr3_aa: CASTMGGAPRYGYTF; cdr3_nt: TGTGCCAGCACCATGGGGGGGGCCCCTCGGTATGGCTACACCTTC
j_call: TRBJ2-7; v_call: TRBV20-1; d_call: TRBD2; clone_size: few; cdr3_aa: CSASGGAYEQYF; cdr3_nt: TGCAGTGCTAGCGGGGGGGCGTACGAGCAGTACTTC
j_call: TRBJ2-2; v_call: TRBV7-2; d_call: -; clone_size: -; cdr3_aa: CASSLRDIRATGELFF; cdr3_nt: TGTGCCAGCAGCTTACGGGATATTCGCGCCACCGGGGAGCTGTTTTTT
j_call: TRBJ2-5; v_call: TRBV20-1; d_call: -; clone_size: -; cdr3_aa: CSADNWSVRTFQETQYF; cdr3_nt: TGCAGTGCCGACAATTGGTCTGTCAGAACCTTCCAAGAGACCCAGTACTTC
j_call: TRBJ1-1; v_call: TRBV20-1; d_call: TRBD1; clone_size: few; cdr3_aa: CSARYRGRGTEAFF; cdr3_nt: TGCAGTGCTAGATACAGGGGAAGAGGCACTGAAGCTTTCTTT
j_call: TRBJ2-2; v_call: TRBV5-1; d_call: -; clone_size: -; cdr3_aa: CASSDSGLITGELFF; cdr3_nt: TGCGCCAGCAGCGACTCGGGACTGATCACCGGGGAGCTGTTTTTT
j_call: TRBJ1-5; v_call: TRBV18; d_call: -; clone_size: -; cdr3_aa: CASSPGVGLSNQPQHF; cdr3_nt: TGTGCCAGCTCACCAGGAGTTGGGCTTAGCAATCAGCCCCAGCATTTT
j_call: TRBJ1-2; v_call: TRBV29-1; d_call: -; clone_size: once; cdr3_aa: CSVETVQVSYGYTF; cdr3_nt: TGCAGCGTTGAAACGGTCCAGGTCTCCTATGGCTACACCTTC
j_call: TRBJ2-7; v_call: TRBV5-5; d_call: -; clone_size: many; cdr3_aa: CASSLGPNYEQYF; cdr3_nt: TGTGCCAGCAGCTTAGGACCCAACTACGAGCAGTACTTC
j_call: TRBJ2-5; v_call: TRBV6-5; d_call: TRBD2; clone_size: -; cdr3_aa: CASSYSLLAGGGETQYF; cdr3_nt: TGTGCCAGCAGTTACTCGTTACTAGCGGGAGGTGGGGAGACCCAGTACTTC
j_call: TRBJ1-2; v_call: TRBV15; d_call: TRBD1; clone_size: -; cdr3_aa: CATSSREQGIRGYTF; cdr3_nt: TGTGCCACCAGCAGCAGGGAACAGGGGATACGCGGCTACACCTTC
j_call: TRBJ2-7; v_call: TRBV6-2/TRBV6-3; d_call: -; clone_size: -; cdr3_aa: CASSYWAPRAPPVGEQYF; cdr3_nt: TGTGCCAGCAGTTACTGGGCCCCCAGGGCCCCCCCGGTGGGCGAGCAGTACTTC
j_call: TRBJ1-2; v_call: TRBV7-2; d_call: -; clone_size: few; cdr3_aa: CASSLASMVGGYTF; cdr3_nt: TGTGCCAGCAGCTTAGCGTCCATGGTTGGCGGCTACACCTTC
j_call: TRBJ2-3; v_call: TRBV28; d_call: -; clone_size: few; cdr3_aa: CASSLETTQYF; cdr3_nt: TGTGCCAGCAGTCTTGAGACTACGCAGTATTTT
j_call: TRBJ1-1; v_call: TRBV7-9; d_call: -; clone_size: -; cdr3_aa: CASSLFLVEGTTEAFF; cdr3_nt: TGTGCCAGCAGCTTATTTTTAGTCGAGGGGACCACTGAAGCTTTCTTT
j_call: TRBJ2-1; v_call: TRBV4-3; d_call: -; clone_size: few; cdr3_aa: CASSSTDSSYNEQFF; cdr3_nt: TGCGCCAGCAGCTCAACAGATAGCTCCTACAATGAGCAGTTCTTC